Reported below is one TCR beta chain. What it binds is unknown. PCR employed 60 Vbeta and 13 Jbeta primers. Data came from immunoSEQ multiplex PCR; TCRdb stores just in-frame clones and leaves some out. The table shows fewer than 200,000 clones, with about 86% occurring only once. The sample originates from a study of cytomegalovirus exposure and HLA in healthy donors. Study-wide background: The Caucasian-associated ancestry cluster contained approximately 81% of the approximately 410 genotyped donors. Overall study results and limits: Later analysis identified a missense DCLRE1C variant that was linked to TCR beta V- and J-gene trimming. The authors listed over 150 TCR beta chains as cytomegalovirus-associated. Available immune exposure information was restricted to CMV serostatus only.

There are 14 residues in the CDR3. Germline V gene sequence: CDR1 SGHRS, CDR2 YFSETQ. V was pared by 5 bases and J by 1 base, with 5 bases of the junction left unmatched. This TCR was sampled from a woman in her 30s in good health and CMV-seronegative. The specimen was PBMCs. The rearrangement links TRBV5-1 to TRBJ1-1, with TRBD1 identical over 7 bases. The DNA for the CDR3 is TGCGCCAGCAGTCCGGGGACAGCGAACACTGAAGCTTTCTTT. Protein: CASSPGTANTEAFF.